The present entry profiles one T cell receptor (beta chain) with its context. What this receptor recognizes is not known. Per-base quality was not reported, and no clone a single base away is much larger than it. This sample was included in a study of blood T cell repertoires in COVID-19 (TCRdb year 2020). Regarding the research as a whole: Samples from collaborators originated in the United States, Italy and Spain and spanned both the acute and convalescent phases of COVID-19. The material from the prospective study consisted of cDNA or gDNA derived from T cells, B-cell-depleted T cells, or PBMCs. The dataset comprised deeply sampled blood TCRbeta repertoires from subjects exposed to, actively infected with, or recovered from COVID-19. The repertoires were made available in a free public database intended to serve as a resource for research on the immune response to SARS-CoV-2. Samples came from the ongoing ImmuneRACE study (first 160 participants) plus 1,254 subjects from 6 global collaborators. The sample metadata nearly always contained a de-identified subject ID, COVID-19 status, age in years and sex. Where HLA class I and class II types were available, the types were taken from metadata supplied by the sample provider, not from assay-based typing.

Whole blood was collected in K2EDTA tubes by collaborating institutions according to the institutions' own protocols. For TCRbeta analysis, collaborator samples were shipped as frozen whole blood, as isolated PBMCs, or as DNA extracted from either sample type. TCRbeta CDR3 regions were amplified from genomic DNA by means of the immunoSEQ Assay, a bias-controlled multiplex PCR. The authors' pipeline ran thus. The number of nucleated cells in each sample was estimated by amplification of reference gene primers within the assay. To quantify the absolute abundance of each unique TCRbeta CDR3 rearrangement, sequence reads were collapsed and filtered. For each sample, productive Simpson clonality was calculated by taking the square root of Simpson's diversity index across productive rearrangements. TCRdb holds this immuneACCESS table with in-frame rearrangements only. Some clones are missing; in checked studies, unresolved V genes explain under half, and the rest has no known cause. V, J and clone size were drawn from that table, and D and trimming were deduced from the DNA. This sample gives 130,000 to 150,000 clones in total; 88% of them show up just once. The top ten clonotypes cover approximately 1.8% of the sample.

Findings and caveats that apply to the study as a whole: How much clinical and demographic metadata was included differed by source and by participant, and the metadata was provided uncurated.

From cysteine to phenylalanine, the CDR3 is 16 amino acids long. This entry keeps only the CDR3 DNA: 48 bases, framed from base 1. Reading the germline V gene (reference sequence) gives CDR1 LNHNV and CDR2 YYDKDF. Trimming removed 3 bases from V and 4 bases from J; the gene matches leave 11 bases unexplained. This sequence uses TRBV15 and TRBJ1-1; 7 bases in the middle match TRBD1. Sequenced sample: peripheral blood. This TCR came from an older man with acute or convalescent COVID-19. CDR3 reads: CATSRMRTGRATEAFF. The nucleotide sequence is TGTGCCACCAGCAGGATGCGGACAGGACGGGCCACTGAAGCTTTCTTT.